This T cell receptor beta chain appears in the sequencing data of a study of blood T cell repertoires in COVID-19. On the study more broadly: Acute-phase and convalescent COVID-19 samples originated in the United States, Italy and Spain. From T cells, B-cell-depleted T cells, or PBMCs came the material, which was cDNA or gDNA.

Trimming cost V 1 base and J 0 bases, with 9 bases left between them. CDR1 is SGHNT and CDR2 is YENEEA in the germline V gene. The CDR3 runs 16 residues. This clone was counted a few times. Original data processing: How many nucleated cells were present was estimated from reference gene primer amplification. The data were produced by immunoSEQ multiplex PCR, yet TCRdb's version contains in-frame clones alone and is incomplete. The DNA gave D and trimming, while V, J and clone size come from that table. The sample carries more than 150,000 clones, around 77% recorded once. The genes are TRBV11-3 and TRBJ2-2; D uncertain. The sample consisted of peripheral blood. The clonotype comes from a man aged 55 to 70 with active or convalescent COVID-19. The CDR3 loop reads CASSLGGAANTGELFF. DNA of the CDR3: TGTGCCAGCAGCTTAGGTGGAGCCGCGAACACCGGGGAGCTGTTTTTT.